A single sample is the source of the 12 T cell receptor beta chains below, sequenced in a study of shared clonotypes between healthy human individuals. The protocol was immunoSEQ multiplex PCR, while the TCRdb copy is restricted to in-frame clones and leaves out a portion. The sample yields roughly 1.4 million clones, roughly 98.5% seen once. Input material: naive CD4+ T cells sorted from blood. Subset defined: CD45RA+ positively selected. The receptor set was obtained from a man aged 25 to 45 in good health.

This sequence joins TRBV11-3 and TRBJ1-3; D unclear. With 0 bases removed from V and 7 bases from J, the gap between germline ends came to 7 bases. Per the germline V gene, CDR1 is SGHNT and CDR2 is YENEEA. The CDR3 has 13 amino acids. CDR3 protein: CASSLDRSNTIYF. CDR3 in DNA: TGTGCCAGCAGCTTAGATCGTTCCAACACCATATATTTT.

V usage is TRBV6-6 and J usage is TRBJ1-5, with D possibly matching TRBD1 (6 bases). The CDR3 loop spans 12 amino acids. The V gene's germline CDR1 is MNHNY and CDR2 SVGAGI (reference sequence). V shed 7 bases and J shed 2 bases, with 6 bases lying between them. CDR3: CASNRGNQPQHF. For the CDR3, the DNA is TGTGCCAGCAACAGGGGCAATCAGCCCCAGCATTTT.

The V and J genes are TRBV5-8 and TRBJ1-5; D ambiguous. Germline CDR1 is SGHTS and CDR2 is YDEGEE. This CDR3 spans 11 amino acids. Trimming removed 2 bases from V and 5 bases from J, with 2 bases in between. The CDR3 loop reads CASSFYQPQHF. CDR3 in DNA: TGTGCCAGCAGCTTCTATCAGCCCCAGCATTTT.

The rearrangement uses TRBV11-2 and TRBJ2-2; TRBD2 is a possible D gene (5 bases). The V gene lost 1 base and the J gene lost 2 bases, with 11 bases spanning the gap. This CDR3 region has 16 residues. The V gene's germline CDR1 is SGHAT and CDR2 FQNNGV. CDR3 nucleotides: TGTGCCAGCAGCTTAGGGCGCGACTACAACACCGGGGAGCTGTTTTTT. Translated, it gives CASSLGRDYNTGELFF.

The CDR3 bases are TGCGCCAGCAGCCAAGATAGCCGACCGGGGCAGGGTTACAATGAGCAGTTCTTC. This translates into CASSQDSRPGQGYNEQFF. The genes are TRBV4-3 and TRBJ2-1; perhaps D is TRBD1 or TRBD2 (5 bases each). CDR3 length equals 18 residues. V lost 0 bases and J lost 4, with 19 bases in between. Germline CDR1 and CDR2: LGHNA and YSLEER.

The rearrangement joins TRBV19 to TRBJ2-1; TRBD2 agrees at 14 bases. The CDR3 sequence is 15 residues long. Germline-derived CDR1 and CDR2 are LNHDA and SQIVND (reference sequence). J lost 7 bases, V lost 6 bases, and 5 bases had no gene match. CDR3 DNA sequence: TGTGCCAGTAGGGAAAGACTAGCGGGAGGGAATGAGCAGTTCTTC. Encoded protein: CASRERLAGGNEQFF.

J is TRBJ1-5 and V is TRBV10-3, with D maybe TRBD1 (6 bases). Germline V gene sequence: CDR1 ENHRY, CDR2 SYGVKD. CDR3 length equals 15 residues. V was clipped by 2 bases and J by 4 bases, with 12 bases between them. CDR3: CAISEARTANQPQHF. CDR3 bases: TGTGCCATCAGTGAGGCGCGGACAGCTAATCAGCCCCAGCATTTT.

In its sample, this clone was seen once. V usage is TRBV5-1 and J usage is TRBJ2-7, with D possibly TRBD2 on 6 matching bases. V gave up 4 bases and J gave up 0 bases, with 11 bases separating them. The CDR3 covers 14 residues. Germline loops: CDR1 SGHRS, CDR2 YFSETQ. In DNA, the CDR3 is TGCGCCAGCAGCCCACGGCGGGGCTCCTACGAGCAGTACTTC. This codes for CASSPRRGSYEQYF. The whole variable domain, filled in from reference TRBV5-1 and TRBJ2-7, reads KAGVTQTPRYLIKTRGQQVTLSCSPISGHRSVSWYQQTPGQGLQFLFEYFSETQRNKGNFPGRFSGRQFSNSRSEMNVSTLELGDSALYLCASSPRRGSYEQYFGPGTRLTVT.

This chain connects TRBV7-2 to TRBJ2-3, with 8 bases aligning to TRBD1. This CDR3 comprises 16 residues. The trim removed 5 bases at V and 6 bases at J, leaving 13 bases unmatched. Germline CDR1 SGHTA, CDR2 FQGNSA. CDR3 DNA sequence: TGTGCCAGCAGCCCGAGAATCCGACAGGGGAAGGATACGCAGTATTTT. This encodes CASSPRIRQGKDTQYF.

The V gene is TRBV23-1, the J gene TRBJ2-7; D is unresolved. TRBV23-1 is labeled an ORF, and its function is uncertain. The CDR3 runs 13 residues. V was pared by 0 bases and J by 5 bases, with 8 bases between. The CDR3 coding sequence is TGCGCCAGCAGTCAATCTTCCTTCCACGAGCAGTACTTC. It encodes CASSQSSFHEQYF.

J is TRBJ2-7 and V is TRBV30; 10 positions match TRBD1. The CDR3 consists of 14 residues. Germline CDR1 is GTSNPN and CDR2 is SVGIG (reference sequence). J gave up 2 bases and V 3 bases, and 4 bases lay outside the gene matches. CDR3 amino acids: CAWRKTGGTYEQYF. The CDR3 region has the DNA TGTGCCTGGAGGAAGACAGGGGGCACCTACGAGCAGTACTTC.

This chain joins TRBV25-1 and TRBJ1-2; D ambiguous. The CDR3 sequence is 15 residues long. Trimming cost V 1 base and J 2 bases, with 11 bases left between them. CDR1 MGHDK and CDR2 SYGVNS come from the germline V gene. This CDR3 is CASSEFYSPNYGYTF. CDR3 nucleotide sequence: TGTGCCAGCAGTGAATTCTACAGTCCGAACTATGGCTACACCTTC.